The clone carrying this T cell receptor beta chain has ten or more counts. The data were obtained in a study of T cells after yellow fever vaccination. Losses at the gene ends were 8 bases for V and 8 bases for J; bases not matched to a gene: 11. CDR3 length: 15 amino acids. Germline loops: CDR1 MDHEN, CDR2 SYDVKM. UMIs were added to TCR cDNA along with a universal primer site when it was made by 5'RACE template switching. TCRdb re-analysed the 5' RACE reads in MiXCR, keeping a single row per CDR3 protein. The sample consists of 200,000 to 300,000 distinct CDR3 sequences, roughly 6.8% of them appearing once.

Here the sequenced sample was CD4+ T cells sorted from PBMCs, taken on the day of the yellow fever booster vaccination. The clonotype originates from a man aged 30 to 39 who received the YFV17D yellow fever vaccine. The chain carries TRBV28 and TRBJ1-6, with TRBD1 identical over 8 bases. The CDR3 reads CASGLVTGDDSPLHF. In DNA form, the CDR3 reads TGTGCCAGCGGATTGGTGACAGGGGATGATTCACCCCTCCACTTT.